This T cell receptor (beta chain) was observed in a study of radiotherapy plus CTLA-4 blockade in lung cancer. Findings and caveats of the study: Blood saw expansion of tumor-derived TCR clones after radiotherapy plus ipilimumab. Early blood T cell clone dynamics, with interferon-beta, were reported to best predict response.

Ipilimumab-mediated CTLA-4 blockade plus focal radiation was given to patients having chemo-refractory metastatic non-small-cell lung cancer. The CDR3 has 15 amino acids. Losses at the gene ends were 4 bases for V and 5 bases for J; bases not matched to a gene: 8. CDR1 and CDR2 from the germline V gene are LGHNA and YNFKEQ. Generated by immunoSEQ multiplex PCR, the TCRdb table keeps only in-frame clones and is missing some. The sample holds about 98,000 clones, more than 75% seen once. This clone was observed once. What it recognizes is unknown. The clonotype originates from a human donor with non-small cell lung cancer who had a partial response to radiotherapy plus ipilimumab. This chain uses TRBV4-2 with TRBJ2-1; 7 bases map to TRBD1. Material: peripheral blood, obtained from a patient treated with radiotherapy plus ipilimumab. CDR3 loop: CASSRRQGLDNEQFF. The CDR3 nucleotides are TGTGCCAGCAGCCGACGACAGGGCCTGGACAATGAGCAGTTCTTC.